A selection of T cell receptor beta chains follows, all from one sample in a study of T-cell memory formation after mild COVID-19. TCRdb reprocessed the 5' RACE reads with MiXCR, giving one entry per CDR3 protein. The sample records about 320,000 distinct CDR3 sequences, roughly an eighth being singletons. Sequencing was done on a sample of PBMCs or a T cell subset sorted from them (not recorded which). These receptors all come from a young man who had mild COVID-19 (a few samples of this study predate the infection). Cell type and time point are not known. CDR3s include the opening cysteine and the closing phenylalanine or tryptophan. The D gene is left open where the match is weak. Some rows mark clone size as missing; the rest say once, few, many or name a class of expanded clone.

v_gene: TRBV7-8
j_gene: TRBJ1-5
d_gene: NA
abundance: few
CDR3nt: TGTGCCAGCAGCTTAGAGGTTCTGGGGAACGGTCCCCAGCATTTT
CDR3aa: CASSLEVLGNGPQHF

v_gene: TRBV7-8
j_gene: TRBJ2-7
d_gene: NA
abundance: few
CDR3nt: TGTGCCAGCAGCTTAGCCAGGGCGTCCTACGAGCAGTACTTC
CDR3aa: CASSLARASYEQYF

v_gene: TRBV4-2
j_gene: TRBJ1-2
d_gene: NA
abundance: NA
CDR3nt: TGTGCCAGCAGCCAAGATGGGACGGGGGATGGCTATGGCTACACCTTC
CDR3aa: CASSQDGTGDGYGYTF

v_gene: TRBV5-4
j_gene: TRBJ1-5
d_gene: NA
abundance: many
CDR3nt: TGTGCCAGCAGTGGGGGATACAATCAGCCCCAGCATTTT
CDR3aa: CASSGGYNQPQHF

v_gene: TRBV20-1
j_gene: TRBJ2-7
d_gene: NA
abundance: few
CDR3nt: TGCAGTGCTCACACCGGGACGGCAGCTGGGCAGTACTTC
CDR3aa: CSAHTGTAAGQYF

v_gene: TRBV20-1
j_gene: TRBJ1-2
d_gene: TRBD1
abundance: few
CDR3nt: TGCAGTGCATCCCCCTTACAGGGGGCGCGGGTCTATGGCTACACCTTC
CDR3aa: CSASPLQGARVYGYTF

v_gene: TRBV6-2/TRBV6-3
j_gene: TRBJ1-5
d_gene: NA
abundance: NA
CDR3nt: TGTGCCAGCAGTTACTCGACAGAGGTTAGCGGCTTAAATCAGCCCCAGCATTTT
CDR3aa: CASSYSTEVSGLNQPQHF

v_gene: TRBV3-1
j_gene: TRBJ2-2
d_gene: NA
abundance: many
CDR3nt: TGTGCCAGCAGCCGGTTCGGGAACACCGGGGAGCTGTTTTTT
CDR3aa: CASSRFGNTGELFF

v_gene: TRBV12-3/TRBV12-4
j_gene: TRBJ1-4
d_gene: NA
abundance: few
CDR3nt: TGTGCCAGCAGTGCGCCGGAGAGGCAGGAAAAACTGTTTTTT
CDR3aa: CASSAPERQEKLFF

v_gene: TRBV4-1
j_gene: TRBJ2-3
d_gene: NA
abundance: NA
CDR3nt: TGCGCCAGCAGCCAAGAGGTGTCCCGAAGCACAGATACGCAGTATTTT
CDR3aa: CASSQEVSRSTDTQYF

v_gene: TRBV4-2
j_gene: TRBJ2-5
d_gene: TRBD1
abundance: many
CDR3nt: TGTGCCAGCAGCCCCCGGGACAGGGAAGAGACCCAGTACTTC
CDR3aa: CASSPRDREETQYF

v_gene: TRBV7-2
j_gene: TRBJ2-5
d_gene: TRBD2
abundance: many
CDR3nt: TGTGCCAGCAGCTTAGCGAGCGGGGGGGCCCAAGAGACCCAGTACTTC
CDR3aa: CASSLASGGAQETQYF

v_gene: TRBV5-6
j_gene: TRBJ1-1
d_gene: NA
abundance: NA
CDR3nt: TGTGCCAGCAGCTTGTTTTGGGGCACTGAAGCTTTCTTT
CDR3aa: CASSLFWGTEAFF

v_gene: TRBV28
j_gene: TRBJ2-4
d_gene: NA
abundance: NA
CDR3nt: TGTGCCAGCACAGGGGATTTCAAAAACATTCAGTACTTC
CDR3aa: CASTGDFKNIQYF

v_gene: TRBV9
j_gene: TRBJ1-3
d_gene: NA
abundance: NA
CDR3nt: TGTGCCAGCAGCGGAACAGGGATGGGAAACACCATATATTTT
CDR3aa: CASSGTGMGNTIYF

v_gene: TRBV3-1
j_gene: TRBJ1-2
d_gene: NA
abundance: few
CDR3nt: TGTGCCAGCAGCCAAGCCGACGATCATGGCTACACCTTC
CDR3aa: CASSQADDHGYTF

v_gene: TRBV7-3
j_gene: TRBJ2-3
d_gene: NA
abundance: NA
CDR3nt: TGTGCCAGCGGACAGCAACCGCCAGGCACAGATACGCAGTATTTT
CDR3aa: CASGQQPPGTDTQYF

v_gene: TRBV4-3
j_gene: TRBJ1-2
d_gene: NA
abundance: NA
CDR3nt: TGCGCCAGCAGCCAAGAAATAGGGAGAACTAACTATGGCTACACCTTC
CDR3aa: CASSQEIGRTNYGYTF

v_gene: TRBV5-1
j_gene: TRBJ2-3
d_gene: NA
abundance: few
CDR3nt: TGCGCCAGCAGCTTGGAGGGCCACCGCACAGATACGCAGTATTTT
CDR3aa: CASSLEGHRTDTQYF

v_gene: TRBV5-1
j_gene: TRBJ1-1
d_gene: NA
abundance: many
CDR3nt: TGCGCCAGCAGCGACTACACTGAAGCTTTCTTT
CDR3aa: CASSDYTEAFF

v_gene: TRBV27
j_gene: TRBJ1-1
d_gene: TRBD1
abundance: few
CDR3nt: TGTGCCAGCAGTTTATCGGGGACAGTCACGTTCAACACTGAAGCTTTCTTT
CDR3aa: CASSLSGTVTFNTEAFF

v_gene: TRBV4-1
j_gene: TRBJ1-1
d_gene: NA
abundance: NA
CDR3nt: TGCGCCAGCAGCCAAGACAGAAAGGCTTTCTTT
CDR3aa: CASSQDRKAFF

v_gene: TRBV11-2
j_gene: TRBJ2-1
d_gene: TRBD2
abundance: many
CDR3nt: TGTGCCAGCAGCTCCCTCATTGGAATAGCGGGGGACTCCTACAATGAGCAGTTCTTC
CDR3aa: CASSSLIGIAGDSYNEQFF

v_gene: TRBV12-3/TRBV12-4
j_gene: TRBJ1-5
d_gene: NA
abundance: few
CDR3nt: TGTGCCAGCAGTTTAGGATCCGGGTCTCAGCCCCAGCATTTT
CDR3aa: CASSLGSGSQPQHF

v_gene: TRBV20-1
j_gene: TRBJ2-1
d_gene: NA
abundance: many
CDR3nt: TGCAGTGCTAGCGGGGAGGCCTACAATGAGCAGTTCTTC
CDR3aa: CSASGEAYNEQFF

v_gene: TRBV7-6
j_gene: TRBJ2-7
d_gene: NA
abundance: few
CDR3nt: TGTGCCAGCAGCTTCCAGCAGGGAGCCTACGAGCAGTACTTC
CDR3aa: CASSFQQGAYEQYF

v_gene: TRBV5-1
j_gene: TRBJ2-2
d_gene: NA
abundance: NA
CDR3nt: TGCGCCAGCAGCTCGGACCCTACCGGGGAGCTGTTTTTT
CDR3aa: CASSSDPTGELFF

v_gene: TRBV4-1
j_gene: TRBJ2-3
d_gene: TRBD2
abundance: few
CDR3nt: TGCGCCAGCAGCCAAGCCCCGGGAGGGCCCATACCCACAGATACGCAGTATTTT
CDR3aa: CASSQAPGGPIPTDTQYF

v_gene: TRBV4-1
j_gene: TRBJ2-5
d_gene: NA
abundance: few
CDR3nt: TGCGCCAGCAGCCAATTTGAGTCTCGAGAGACCCAGTACTTC
CDR3aa: CASSQFESRETQYF

v_gene: TRBV12-3/TRBV12-4
j_gene: TRBJ1-3
d_gene: NA
abundance: NA
CDR3nt: TGTGCCAGCAGTTTACCCGTCTCTGGAAACACCATATATTTT
CDR3aa: CASSLPVSGNTIYF

v_gene: TRBV20-1
j_gene: TRBJ2-7
d_gene: TRBD1
abundance: NA
CDR3nt: TGCAGTGCTGGAGGGCAGGACAGGGGCGGCTACGAGCAGTACTTC
CDR3aa: CSAGGQDRGGYEQYF

v_gene: TRBV5-4
j_gene: TRBJ1-1
d_gene: NA
abundance: NA
CDR3nt: TGTGCCAGCAGCTGGGGGGGAGAGGGCACTGAAGCTTTCTTT
CDR3aa: CASSWGGEGTEAFF

v_gene: TRBV11-2
j_gene: TRBJ2-1
d_gene: TRBD2
abundance: few
CDR3nt: TGTGCCAGCAGCTTTGGCGGCACTAGCGGGGGGGCCCGCGAGCAGTTCTTC
CDR3aa: CASSFGGTSGGAREQFF

v_gene: TRBV15
j_gene: TRBJ2-2
d_gene: NA
abundance: few
CDR3nt: TGTGCCACCAGCAGAGATCGGGCGGGGTGGGGCACCGGGGAGCTGTTTTTT
CDR3aa: CATSRDRAGWGTGELFF

v_gene: TRBV7-2
j_gene: TRBJ2-3
d_gene: TRBD2
abundance: many
CDR3nt: TGTGCCAGCAGCCTGACTAGCGGGGGGGTCACAGATACGCAGTATTTT
CDR3aa: CASSLTSGGVTDTQYF

v_gene: TRBV5-1
j_gene: TRBJ2-7
d_gene: NA
abundance: few
CDR3nt: TGCGCCAGCAGCTTGGGGTCCAGCGACGAGCAGTACTTC
CDR3aa: CASSLGSSDEQYF

v_gene: TRBV5-1
j_gene: TRBJ1-2
d_gene: TRBD1
abundance: few
CDR3nt: TGCGCCAGCAGCCCCGGACAGGGGTACTATGGCTACACCTTC
CDR3aa: CASSPGQGYYGYTF

v_gene: TRBV7-2
j_gene: TRBJ1-2
d_gene: NA
abundance: few
CDR3nt: TGTGCCAGCACCGCTCGGGGGATTGGTGGCTACACCTTC
CDR3aa: CASTARGIGGYTF

v_gene: TRBV12-3/TRBV12-4
j_gene: TRBJ2-2
d_gene: NA
abundance: many
CDR3nt: TGTGCCAGCAGAAACGGACAGATGAGAGGTACCGGGGAGCTGTTTTTT
CDR3aa: CASRNGQMRGTGELFF

v_gene: TRBV3-1
j_gene: TRBJ2-1
d_gene: NA
abundance: many
CDR3nt: TGTGCCAGCAGCCAAGATCGTGAGGACCGCGAGCAGTTCTTC
CDR3aa: CASSQDREDREQFF

v_gene: TRBV4-1
j_gene: TRBJ2-7
d_gene: NA
abundance: few
CDR3nt: TGCGCCAGCAGCCAAGGCTATGGCCTGGCGTCCTACGAGCAGTACTTC
CDR3aa: CASSQGYGLASYEQYF

v_gene: TRBV11-3
j_gene: TRBJ2-5
d_gene: NA
abundance: many
CDR3nt: TGTGCCAGCAGCTTATCTGGGGAAGAGACCCAGTACTTC
CDR3aa: CASSLSGEETQYF

v_gene: TRBV6-2/TRBV6-3
j_gene: TRBJ2-3
d_gene: TRBD1
abundance: many
CDR3nt: TGTGCCAGCAGCCCTTGGACAGGGACCCTGACAGATACGCAGTATTTT
CDR3aa: CASSPWTGTLTDTQYF

v_gene: TRBV6-5
j_gene: TRBJ2-1
d_gene: NA
abundance: NA
CDR3nt: TGTGCCGGCAGCCGATCAGGGGCCTCCTACAATGAGCAGTTCTTC
CDR3aa: CAGSRSGASYNEQFF

v_gene: TRBV12-3/TRBV12-4
j_gene: TRBJ2-7
d_gene: TRBD2
abundance: NA
CDR3nt: TGTGCCAGCACCCTGACTAGCGGTTCCTACGAGCAGTACTTC
CDR3aa: CASTLTSGSYEQYF

v_gene: TRBV6-2/TRBV6-3
j_gene: TRBJ2-5
d_gene: TRBD2
abundance: NA
CDR3nt: TGTGCCAGCAGTTACTGGCGGGGGAACCAAGAGACCCAGTACTTC
CDR3aa: CASSYWRGNQETQYF

v_gene: TRBV5-1
j_gene: TRBJ2-3
d_gene: NA
abundance: few
CDR3nt: TGCGCCAGCAGTCCTCGCAGGGCCTCTAGCACAGATACGCAGTATTTT
CDR3aa: CASSPRRASSTDTQYF

v_gene: TRBV12-3/TRBV12-4
j_gene: TRBJ2-2
d_gene: NA
abundance: NA
CDR3nt: TGTGCCAGCAGGAGGGATTACACCGGGGAGCTGTTTTTT
CDR3aa: CASRRDYTGELFF

v_gene: TRBV7-6
j_gene: TRBJ1-1
d_gene: TRBD1
abundance: NA
CDR3nt: TGTGCCAGCAGCTTACGGACAGGACGCGGTACTGAAGCTTTCTTT
CDR3aa: CASSLRTGRGTEAFF

v_gene: TRBV7-8
j_gene: TRBJ1-1
d_gene: NA
abundance: many
CDR3nt: TGTGCCAGCAGGCCTACAGCGAACACTGAAGCTTTCTTT
CDR3aa: CASRPTANTEAFF

v_gene: TRBV18
j_gene: TRBJ1-1
d_gene: NA
abundance: NA
CDR3nt: TGTGCCAGCTCACCAAGGGCTGGCACTGAAGCTTTCTTT
CDR3aa: CASSPRAGTEAFF

v_gene: TRBV5-1
j_gene: TRBJ2-3
d_gene: TRBD1
abundance: many
CDR3nt: TGCGCCAGCAGCTTTGGACAGGACACAGATACGCAGTATTTT
CDR3aa: CASSFGQDTDTQYF

v_gene: TRBV7-9
j_gene: TRBJ1-5
d_gene: NA
abundance: few
CDR3nt: TGTGCCAGCAGCTTTTGGGGGGGGGATAGCAATCAGCCCCAGCATTTT
CDR3aa: CASSFWGGDSNQPQHF

v_gene: TRBV6-5
j_gene: TRBJ2-2
d_gene: NA
abundance: NA
CDR3nt: TGTGCCAGCAGTTACGGCAGCCACACCGGGGAGCTGTTTTTT
CDR3aa: CASSYGSHTGELFF

v_gene: TRBV7-9
j_gene: TRBJ1-4
d_gene: NA
abundance: many
CDR3nt: TGTGCCAGCAGCTTAGTAGTGGAAAAACTGTTTTTT
CDR3aa: CASSLVVEKLFF

v_gene: TRBV12-3/TRBV12-4
j_gene: TRBJ2-1
d_gene: TRBD1
abundance: few
CDR3nt: TGTGCCAGCAGTTCCACTGAGAACGGACAGGGGAGACCCTACTACTACAATGAGCAGTTCTTC
CDR3aa: CASSSTENGQGRPYYYNEQFF

v_gene: TRBV20-1
j_gene: TRBJ2-1
d_gene: TRBD2
abundance: few
CDR3nt: TGCAGTGCTACAAGCGGGGGGGTCTACAATGAGCAGTTCTTC
CDR3aa: CSATSGGVYNEQFF